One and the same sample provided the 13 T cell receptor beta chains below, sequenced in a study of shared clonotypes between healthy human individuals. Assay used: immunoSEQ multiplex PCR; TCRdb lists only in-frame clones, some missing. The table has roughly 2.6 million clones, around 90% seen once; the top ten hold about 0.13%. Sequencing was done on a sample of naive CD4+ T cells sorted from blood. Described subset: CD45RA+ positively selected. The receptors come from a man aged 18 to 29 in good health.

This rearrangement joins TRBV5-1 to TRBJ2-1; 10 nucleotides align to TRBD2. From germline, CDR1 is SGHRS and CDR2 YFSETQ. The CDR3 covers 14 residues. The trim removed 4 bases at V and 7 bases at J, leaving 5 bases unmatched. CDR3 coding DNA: TGCGCCAGCAGCAGGCTAGCGGGAGAAAATGAGCAGTTCTTC. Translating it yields CASSRLAGENEQFF.

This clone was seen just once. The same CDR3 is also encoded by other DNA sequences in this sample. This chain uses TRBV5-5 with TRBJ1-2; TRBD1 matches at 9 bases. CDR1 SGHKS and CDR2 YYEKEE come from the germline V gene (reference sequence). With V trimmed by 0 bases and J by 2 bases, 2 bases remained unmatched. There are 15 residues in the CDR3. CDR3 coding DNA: TGTGCCAGCAGCTTGGAGGACAGGGGAAACTATGGCTACACCTTC. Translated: CASSLEDRGNYGYTF.

CDR3 in DNA: TGTGCCAGTAGTATCCTAGCGAACGCGAACACCGGGGAGCTGTTTTTT. Translation: CASSILANANTGELFF. The rearrangement joins TRBV19 to TRBJ2-2; TRBD2 might be the D (6 bases). The germline V and J ends were trimmed by 3 bases and 0 bases, with 11 bases remaining between them. CDR3 length: 16 amino acids. From germline, CDR1 is LNHDA and CDR2 SQIVND (reference sequence).

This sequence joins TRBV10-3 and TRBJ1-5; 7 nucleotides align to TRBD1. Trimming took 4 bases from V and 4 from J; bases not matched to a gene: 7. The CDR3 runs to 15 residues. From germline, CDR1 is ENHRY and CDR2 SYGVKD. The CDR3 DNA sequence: TGTGCCATCAGTGCCAACAGGGGTTCAAATCAGCCCCAGCATTTT. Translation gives CAISANRGSNQPQHF.

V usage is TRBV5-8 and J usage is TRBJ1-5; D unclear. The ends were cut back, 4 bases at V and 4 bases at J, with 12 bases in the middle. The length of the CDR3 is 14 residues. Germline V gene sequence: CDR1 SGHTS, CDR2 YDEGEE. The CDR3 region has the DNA TGTGCCAGCAGCCCCCTTGGACTTAATCAGCCCCAGCATTTT. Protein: CASSPLGLNQPQHF.

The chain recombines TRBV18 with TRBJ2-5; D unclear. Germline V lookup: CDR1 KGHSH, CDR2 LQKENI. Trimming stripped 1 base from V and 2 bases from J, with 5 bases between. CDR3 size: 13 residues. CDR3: CASSPQHQETQYF. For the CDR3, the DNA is TGTGCCAGCTCACCACAACATCAAGAGACCCAGTACTTC.

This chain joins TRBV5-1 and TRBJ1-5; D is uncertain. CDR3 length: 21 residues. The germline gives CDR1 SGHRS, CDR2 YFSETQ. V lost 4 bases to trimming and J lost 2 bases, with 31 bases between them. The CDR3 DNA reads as TGCGCCAGCAGCCCGACCGAACGAGGGCGGACGGCCGTGGGTGGCAATCAGCCCCAGCATTTT. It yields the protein CASSPTERGRTAVGGNQPQHF. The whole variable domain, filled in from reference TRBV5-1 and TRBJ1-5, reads KAGVTQTPRYLIKTRGQQVTLSCSPISGHRSVSWYQQTPGQGLQFLFEYFSETQRNKGNFPGRFSGRQFSNSRSEMNVSTLELGDSALYLCASSPTERGRTAVGGNQPQHFGDGTRLSIL.

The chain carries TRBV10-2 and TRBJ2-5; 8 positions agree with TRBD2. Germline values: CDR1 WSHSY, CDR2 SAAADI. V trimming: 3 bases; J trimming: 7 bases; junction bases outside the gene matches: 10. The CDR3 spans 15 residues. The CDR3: CASSENGGGRGTQYF. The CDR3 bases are TGCGCCAGCAGTGAAAACGGCGGGGGGCGGGGGACCCAGTACTTC.

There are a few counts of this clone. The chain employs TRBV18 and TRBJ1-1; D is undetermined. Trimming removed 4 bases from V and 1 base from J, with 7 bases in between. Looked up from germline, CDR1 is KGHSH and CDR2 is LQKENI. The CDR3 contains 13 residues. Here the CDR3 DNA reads TGTGCCAGCTCACACTCGGAGAACACTGAAGCTTTCTTT. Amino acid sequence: CASSHSENTEAFF.

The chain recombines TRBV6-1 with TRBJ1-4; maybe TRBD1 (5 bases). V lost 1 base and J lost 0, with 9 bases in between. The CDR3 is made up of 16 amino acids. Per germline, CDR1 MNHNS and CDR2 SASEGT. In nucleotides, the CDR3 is TGTGCCAGCAGTGAAGATAGGGGATCAACTAATGAAAAACTGTTTTTT. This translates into CASSEDRGSTNEKLFF.

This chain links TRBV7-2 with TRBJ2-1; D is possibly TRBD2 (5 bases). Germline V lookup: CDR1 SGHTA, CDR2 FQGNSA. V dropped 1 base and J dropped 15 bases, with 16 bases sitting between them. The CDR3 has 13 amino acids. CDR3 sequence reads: CASSLEGSGNRFF. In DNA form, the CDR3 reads TGTGCCAGCAGCTTAGAGGGTTCGGGGAACCGGTTCTTC.

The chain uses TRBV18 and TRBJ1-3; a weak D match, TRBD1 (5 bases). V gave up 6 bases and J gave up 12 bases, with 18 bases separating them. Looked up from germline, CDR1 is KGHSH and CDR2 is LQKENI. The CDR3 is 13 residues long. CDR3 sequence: CASSGDDLKNIYF. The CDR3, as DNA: TGTGCCAGCTCCGGGGACGATCTCAAGAACATATATTTT.

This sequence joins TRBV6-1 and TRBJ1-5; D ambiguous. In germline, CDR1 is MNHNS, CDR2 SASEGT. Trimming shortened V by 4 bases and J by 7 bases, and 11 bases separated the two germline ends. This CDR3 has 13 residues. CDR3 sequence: CASSAMAGQPQHF. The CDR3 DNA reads TGTGCCAGCAGTGCCATGGCGGGACAGCCCCAGCATTTT.